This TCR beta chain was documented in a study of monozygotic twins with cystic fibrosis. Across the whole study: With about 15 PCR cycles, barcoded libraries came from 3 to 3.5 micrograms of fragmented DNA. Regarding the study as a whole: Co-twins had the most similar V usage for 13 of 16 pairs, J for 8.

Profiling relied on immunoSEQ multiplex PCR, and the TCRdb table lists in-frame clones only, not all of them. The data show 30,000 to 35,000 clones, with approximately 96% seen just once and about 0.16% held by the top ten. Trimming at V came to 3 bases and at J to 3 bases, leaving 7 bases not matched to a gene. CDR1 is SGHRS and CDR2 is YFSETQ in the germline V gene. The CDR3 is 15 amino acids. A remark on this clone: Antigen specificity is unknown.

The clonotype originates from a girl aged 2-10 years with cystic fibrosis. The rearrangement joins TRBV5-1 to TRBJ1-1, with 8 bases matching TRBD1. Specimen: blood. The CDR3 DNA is TGCGCCAGCAGCTGGTCCCAGGGGGCGCACACTGAAGCTTTCTTT. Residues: CASSWSQGAHTEAFF.